This T cell receptor (beta chain) originates from a study of radiation and T cells in renal cell carcinoma. Study-wide results and caveats: Pretreatment tumor biopsies were lacking, so baseline clonotypes are unknown.

Trimming stripped 2 bases from V and 4 bases from J, with 6 bases between. Germline CDR1 MNHNY, CDR2 SVGAGI (reference sequence). The CDR3 is 13 amino acids. This clone has only one observation. Antigen specificity is unknown. Time point specified: baseline pretreatment blood. Regarding treatment: 15 Gy SBRT to primary tumor, nephrectomy 4 weeks later. This renal cell carcinoma was of the clear cell type. Libraries were prepared by immunoSEQ multiplex PCR; TCRdb keeps only in-frame clonotypes and omits some of them. The sample records more than 95,000 clones, approximately 80% being singletons. The origin of this receptor is a woman in her sixties or seventies with renal cell carcinoma. V and J are TRBV6-6 and TRBJ1-3; D gene ambiguous. The starting material was blood, obtained from a patient whose treatment included radiotherapy and nephrectomy. The CDR3: CASSYAGGNTIYF. For the CDR3, the DNA is TGTGCCAGCAGTTACGCGGGGGGAAACACCATATATTTT.